The text below deals with one T cell receptor (beta chain). Original processing methods: Researchers report that nucleated cell counts were estimated from reference gene primer amplification. Assay used: immunoSEQ multiplex PCR; TCRdb lists only in-frame clones, some missing. For V, J and clone size, that table is used; D and trimming come from the DNA. The repertoire includes over 100,000 clones, about 89% of them detected once, and around 14% sits in the top ten. The germline V and J ends were trimmed by 6 bases and 3 bases, with 12 bases remaining between them. The CDR3 spans 13 residues. Per germline, CDR1 SNHLY and CDR2 FYNNEI. The data originate from a study of blood T cell repertoires in COVID-19. Turning to the study itself: Specimens from acute and convalescent COVID-19 originated in the United States, Italy and Spain. In each case, the material was cDNA or gDNA derived from T cells, B-cell-depleted T cells, or PBMCs.

The chain recombines TRBV2 with TRBJ2-7; D perhaps matches TRBD1 (6 bases). The receptor was derived from a man aged 50 to 60 with acute or convalescent COVID-19. The sample comprised peripheral blood. CDR3 sequence (DNA): TGTGCCAGCAGGAGACAGGTGGGCTACGAGCAGTACTTC. It translates to CASRRQVGYEQYF.